This T cell receptor beta chain came from a study of T cell repertoires in cytomegalovirus infection. The wider study: Public TCR beta signatures indicated both CMV infection and matching HLA type.

TCRdb redid the calling of the reads with MiXCR, one entry per CDR3 protein. The data show approximately 400,000 distinct CDR3 sequences, 25% to 40% seen once. This clonotype was detected ten times or more. This CDR3 spans 16 amino acids. Per germline, CDR1 SGHTA and CDR2 FQGTGA. The trim removed 0 bases at V and 9 bases at J, leaving 8 bases unmatched. The chain is built from TRBV7-3 and TRBJ2-1, with 10 bases fitting TRBD2. Material for sequencing was PBMCs. The receptor was derived from a human donor in good health (CMV status not recorded). Some clones in this sample may be carry-over from other donors' samples. The DNA of the CDR3 is TGTGCCAGCAGCTTAACCCCCAGCGGGGGGGCGGGTGAGCAGTTCTTC. Encoded protein: CASSLTPSGGAGEQFF.